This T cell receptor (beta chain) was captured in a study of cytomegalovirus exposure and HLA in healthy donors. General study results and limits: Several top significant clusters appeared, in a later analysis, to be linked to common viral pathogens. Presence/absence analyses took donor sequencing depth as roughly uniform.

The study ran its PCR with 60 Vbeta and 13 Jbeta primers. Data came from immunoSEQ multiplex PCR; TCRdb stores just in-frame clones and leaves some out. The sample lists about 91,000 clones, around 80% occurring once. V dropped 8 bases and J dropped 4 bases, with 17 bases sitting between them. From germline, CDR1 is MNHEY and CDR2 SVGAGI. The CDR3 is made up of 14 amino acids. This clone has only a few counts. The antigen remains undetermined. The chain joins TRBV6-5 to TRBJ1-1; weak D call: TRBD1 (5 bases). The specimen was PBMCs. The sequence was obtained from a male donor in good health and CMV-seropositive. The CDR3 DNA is TGTGCCAGCCGAGCCCGCGTGGGGGGCACTGAAGCTTTCTTT. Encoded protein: CASRARVGGTEAFF.